This TCR beta chain was captured by sequencing in a study of breast tumors, draining lymph nodes, adjacent tissues. Study observations and caveats: Tumor repertoires ranked between lymph nodes and nontumor tissue in diversity, with V and J gene preferences.

The lymph nodes were axillary draining lymph nodes from breast cancer patients. Each CDR3 protein is one row after TCRdb ran MiXCR on the multiplex PCR reads. Of about 80,000 distinct CDR3 sequences in the sample, approximately 19% are singletons; the top ten hold roughly 2.4%. This clonotype was detected many times. Its target is not known. Per germline, CDR1 SEHNR and CDR2 FQNEAQ (reference sequence). The CDR3 spans 19 residues. The V end was cut by 6 bases, the J end by 0 bases, with 24 bases between. Material for sequencing was axillary lymph node tissue. This receptor was taken from a female donor with breast cancer. Some clones in this sample may be carry-over from other donors' samples. This chain joins TRBV7-9 and TRBJ2-1; unclear D gene. The CDR3 here is CASSPTVSWGRYSYNEQFF. The DNA for the CDR3 is TGTGCCAGCAGTCCAACGGTTTCTTGGGGAAGGTACTCCTACAATGAGCAGTTCTTC.